The T cell receptor (beta chain) under discussion was sequenced for a study of regulatory T cells in long-lasting Graves disease. Study results and caveats: For persistent Graves' patients, TCR diversity was lower than for newly diagnosed ones.

Both iRepertoire HTBI primers and Arm-PCR of CDR3 regions were used to build the TCR beta libraries. TCRdb independently ran MiXCR on the multiplex PCR reads; one entry per CDR3 protein. The sample contains some 560,000 distinct CDR3 sequences, 16% of which appear only once. Sample time point: newly diagnosed GD, antithyroid drugs for less than 3 months. RNA isolated from PBMCs was used to make the TCR library. Germline loops: CDR1 DFQATT, CDR2 SNEGSKA (reference sequence). Trimming removed 0 bases from V and 0 bases from J, with 12 bases in between. The CDR3 length is 16 residues. This clonotype was seen at least ten times. Its antigen remains unidentified. The same sample was also studied in work on T cells in Graves' hyperthyroidism and ophthalmopathy.

The chain recombines TRBV20-1 with TRBJ1-5; D gene ambiguous. The sequencing used peripheral blood mononuclear cells (PBMCs), collected at new diagnosis, from a patient treated with antithyroid drugs. This clonotype originated in a woman aged 35-65 years with Graves disease. The CDR3 DNA follows: TGCAGTGCTAGAGAACGTACTTTCTATAGCAATCAGCCCCAGCATTTT. Its translation: CSARERTFYSNQPQHF.